These T cell receptor beta chains were read from a single sample in a study of graft-versus-host responses after intestinal transplantation. The method was immunoSEQ multiplex PCR; TCRdb's version includes in-frame clones alone and lacks a portion of them. This repertoire shows 95,000 to 100,000 clones, about 84% found once; its top ten account for roughly 1.4%. The input for sequencing was PBMCs, taken 255 days after intestinal transplant. The receptors here all came from a human patient who received an intestinal transplant, so some T cells may come from the graft donor. CDR3s include the opening cysteine and the closing phenylalanine or tryptophan. A D gene is named only where the DNA matches it firmly. Rows give clone size only sometimes, using once, few, many, or a class for an expanded clone.

j_gene: TRBJ1-1; v_gene: TRBV2; abundance: -; d_gene: -; CDR3nt: TGTGCCAGCGGAAGGGGTGGAAGCACTGAAGCTTTCTTT; CDR3aa: CASGRGGSTEAFF
j_gene: TRBJ2-2; v_gene: TRBV28; abundance: -; d_gene: -; CDR3nt: TGTGCCAGCACCTCAGGACTCCTTTGGGCCGGGGAGCTGTTTTTT; CDR3aa: CASTSGLLWAGELFF
j_gene: TRBJ1-1; v_gene: TRBV18; abundance: -; d_gene: -; CDR3nt: TGTGCCAGCTCACCAGAAACAGTTAAGAACACTGAAGCTTTCTTT; CDR3aa: CASSPETVKNTEAFF
j_gene: TRBJ2-7; v_gene: TRBV19; abundance: -; d_gene: -; CDR3nt: TGTGACGGAGAGCAGGCCTACGAGCAGTACTTC; CDR3aa: CDGEQAYEQYF
j_gene: TRBJ2-1; v_gene: TRBV7-3; abundance: -; d_gene: -; CDR3nt: TGTGCCAGCAGCCAATTGGGGCCCGACGATGAGCAGTTCTTC; CDR3aa: CASSQLGPDDEQFF
j_gene: TRBJ2-5; v_gene: TRBV7-8; abundance: -; d_gene: -; CDR3nt: TGTGCCAGCAGCCGAAGGTTGGGGGGAGAGACCCAGTACTTC; CDR3aa: CASSRRLGGETQYF
j_gene: TRBJ2-2; v_gene: TRBV2; abundance: -; d_gene: TRBD2; CDR3nt: TGTGCCAGCCTGGGGGGGACTCCCACGGGGGAGCTGTTTTTT; CDR3aa: CASLGGTPTGELFF
j_gene: TRBJ2-2; v_gene: TRBV27; abundance: few; d_gene: -; CDR3nt: TGTGCCAGCAGTTCCCAGAACACCGGGGAGCTGTTTTTT; CDR3aa: CASSSQNTGELFF
j_gene: TRBJ1-2; v_gene: TRBV6-1; abundance: -; d_gene: -; CDR3nt: TGTGCCACCTTTAATCCCAGGACAGATAACTATGGCTACACCTTC; CDR3aa: CATFNPRTDNYGYTF
j_gene: TRBJ2-1; v_gene: TRBV25-1; abundance: -; d_gene: -; CDR3nt: TGTGCCAGCAGTCTAAGTTCCTACAATGAGCAGTTCTTC; CDR3aa: CASSLSSYNEQFF
j_gene: TRBJ2-5; v_gene: TRBV10-3; abundance: few; d_gene: -; CDR3nt: TGTGCCATCAGTGAGGGCCGCCATGAGACCCAGTACTTC; CDR3aa: CAISEGRHETQYF
j_gene: TRBJ2-7; v_gene: TRBV4-1; abundance: -; d_gene: -; CDR3nt: TGCGCCAGCAGCCCGTGGACGGGGAGCTCCTACGAGCAGTACTTC; CDR3aa: CASSPWTGSSYEQYF
j_gene: TRBJ1-5; v_gene: TRBV4-2; abundance: -; d_gene: TRBD1; CDR3nt: TGTGCCAGCAGCCAAACCGTTGGGACAGAAGGGGAAATCGGCAATCAGCCCCAGCATTTT; CDR3aa: CASSQTVGTEGEIGNQPQHF
j_gene: TRBJ2-2; v_gene: TRBV9; abundance: -; d_gene: -; CDR3nt: TGTGCCAGCAGCGTAGCTCTGCAGGGTATTCACGGGGAGCTGTTTTTT; CDR3aa: CASSVALQGIHGELFF
j_gene: TRBJ2-5; v_gene: TRBV2; abundance: once; d_gene: -; CDR3nt: TGTGCCAGCAAGGGGGGCAGGGGAAAAGAGACCCAGTACTTC; CDR3aa: CASKGGRGKETQYF
j_gene: TRBJ1-3; v_gene: TRBV27; abundance: -; d_gene: -; CDR3nt: TGTGCCAGCAGTTCCATCGGGGGGTCTGGAAACACCATATATTTT; CDR3aa: CASSSIGGSGNTIYF
j_gene: TRBJ1-1; v_gene: TRBV15; abundance: -; d_gene: TRBD1; CDR3nt: TGTGCCACCAGCAGAGAACCGTTGGGGGAGGGGGCGACTGAAGCTTTCTTT; CDR3aa: CATSREPLGEGATEAFF
j_gene: TRBJ2-3; v_gene: TRBV5-4; abundance: -; d_gene: TRBD2; CDR3nt: TGTGCCAGCAGCCCAGGATTACTAGCGGGGGGGCCAGATACGCAGTATTTT; CDR3aa: CASSPGLLAGGPDTQYF